One sample yielded the 19 T cell receptor beta chains listed below, sequenced in a study of T cell responses to AZD1222 COVID-19 vaccine (dated by TCRdb to the early 2020s). The library came from the immunoSEQ multiplex PCR assay. This immuneACCESS table, as held by TCRdb, lists in-frame sequences with V and J called but not all clones. Of the missing ones, under half trace to an unresolved V gene in checked studies; the others have no known cause. The sample has 130,000 to 150,000 clones on record, 80% to 95% of them singletons. The top ten clones comprise around 1.7% of the sample. This sample's time point label indicates: baseline before first vaccination. Source: peripheral blood, taken on day 0 of AZD1222 vaccination. These receptors were collected from an adult in good health.

V usage is TRBV6-4 and J usage is TRBJ1-6; D gene unclear. The CDR3 sequence is 13 residues long. Trimming pared 0 bases from V and 7 bases from J, leaving 4 bases between. The germline V gene has CDR1 MRHNA and CDR2 SNTAGT. CDR3 bases: TGTGCCAGCAGTGACTCCTGGAATTCACCCCTCCACTTT. This gives the protein CASSDSWNSPLHF.

The chain uses TRBV15 and TRBJ2-7; D call uncertain. The CDR3 has 12 residues. Germline CDR1 reads LNHNV; CDR2 reads YYDKDF (reference sequence). V was pared by 2 bases and J by 3 bases, with 5 bases between. The CDR3 region has the DNA TGTGCCACCAGCAGATCGGGCTACGAGCAGTACTTC. Amino acids: CATSRSGYEQYF.

V and J are TRBV5-5 and TRBJ1-1, with D possibly matching TRBD1 (6 bases). CDR1 and CDR2 (germline): SGHKS, YYEKEE (reference sequence). Trimming shortened V by 0 bases and J by 1 base, and 10 bases separated the two germline ends. The CDR3 covers 15 residues. The CDR3 protein is CASSLGRTENTEAFF. The CDR3 DNA sequence: TGTGCCAGCAGCTTGGGTCGGACAGAGAACACTGAAGCTTTCTTT.

V gene TRBV6-1 combines with J gene TRBJ1-1, with 7 positions matching TRBD1. With V trimmed by 0 bases and J by 4 bases, 8 bases remained unmatched. This CDR3 is 16 amino acids long. Germline V lookup: CDR1 MNHNS, CDR2 SASEGT. The CDR3 coding sequence is TGTGCCAGCAGTGAAGCTCCCACAGGGGTTGGCACTGAAGCTTTCTTT. The encoded protein is CASSEAPTGVGTEAFF.

The chain couples TRBV7-3 to TRBJ2-3, with TRBD2 identical over 13 bases. V dropped 4 bases and J dropped 5; count of bases not matched to a gene: 6. Germline values: CDR1 SGHTA, CDR2 FQGTGA. The CDR3 totals 16 residues. CDR3 in amino acids: CASSSTSGRFRDTQYF. The CDR3 DNA reads TGTGCCAGCAGCTCGACTAGCGGGAGGTTTCGAGATACGCAGTATTTT.

The chain combines TRBV14 with TRBJ2-3; D is possibly TRBD1 or TRBD2 (6 bases each). The CDR3 length is 15 residues. Germline CDR1 reads SGHDN; CDR2 reads FVKESK. Deletions cut 9 bases from V and 5 bases from J, with 21 bases between. CDR3 DNA: TGTGCCAGTCGCCGAGGGGGGTACAGTAGAGATACGCAGTATTTT. It specifies CASRRGGYSRDTQYF.

The chain recombines TRBV11-2 with TRBJ2-1, with TRBD1 as a possible D gene (6 bases). There are 15 residues in the CDR3. V was shortened by 5 bases and J by 4 bases, with 15 bases between the two germline ends. The germline V gene encodes CDR1 SGHAT and CDR2 FQNNGV. The CDR3 spells CASSPRQDFYNEQFF. CDR3 nucleotides: TGTGCCAGCAGCCCTCGACAGGATTTTTACAATGAGCAGTTCTTC.

This rearrangement joins TRBV2 to TRBJ1-4; 7 bases are shared with TRBD1. The V gene's germline CDR1 is SNHLY and CDR2 FYNNEI. Unmatched junction bases numbered 6, after V lost 7 bases and J lost 1 base. The CDR3 is 15 residues long. CDR3 protein: CASNRQGETNEKLFF. CDR3 DNA sequence: TGTGCCAGCAATAGACAGGGTGAAACTAATGAAAAACTGTTTTTT.

This rearrangement joins TRBV5-6 to TRBJ1-6; a weak D match, TRBD1 (6 bases). The germline gives CDR1 SGHDT, CDR2 YYEEEE. V was clipped by 2 bases and J by 7 bases, with 10 bases between them. This CDR3 has 14 amino acids. The CDR3 is CASSFRGRNSPLHF. The CDR3 DNA is TGTGCCAGCAGCTTCAGGGGAAGAAATTCACCCCTCCACTTT.

This sequence joins TRBV5-5 and TRBJ1-6, with TRBD1 matching 7 bases. The CDR3 runs to 16 residues. Germline V gene sequence: CDR1 SGHKS, CDR2 YYEKEE (reference sequence). The V and J ends lost 2 bases and 7 bases, in that order; junction bases with no gene match: 9. The CDR3 region is CASSFTTGWGNSPLHF. In DNA form, the CDR3 reads TGTGCCAGCAGCTTTACGACAGGGTGGGGAAATTCACCCCTCCACTTT.

The V gene is TRBV5-1, the J gene TRBJ2-3; no firm D call. The V end lost 4 bases, the J end lost 1 base, and 7 bases lay between the germline ends. From germline, CDR1 is SGHRS and CDR2 YFSETQ. The CDR3 sequence is 13 residues long. The CDR3 loop is CASSVAGTDTQYF. In DNA form, the CDR3 reads TGCGCCAGCAGCGTGGCCGGCACAGATACGCAGTATTTT.

This clone was observed once. This chain uses TRBV11-1 with TRBJ1-1; D is ambiguous. Germline CDR1 and CDR2: SGHAT and FQDESV (reference sequence). The germline V and J ends were trimmed by 7 bases and 3 bases, with 12 bases remaining between them. The CDR3 covers 13 residues. CDR3 sequence (DNA): TGTGCCAGCACCCTGGGAGCCTACACTGAAGCTTTCTTT. It is translated as CASTLGAYTEAFF.

The J gene is TRBJ1-5, the V gene TRBV4-1; tentatively, D is TRBD1 (5 bases). V was clipped by 8 bases and J by 1 base, with 18 bases between them. The CDR3 contains 16 residues. Looked up from germline, CDR1 is MGHRA and CDR2 is YSYEKL. CDR3 bases: TGCGCCAGCTCATACATGTGGACAAAAAGCAATCAGCCCCAGCATTTT. Amino acids: CASSYMWTKSNQPQHF.

The chain carries TRBV7-9 and TRBJ1-2; 9 bases match TRBD1. After removal of 4 bases from V and 8 bases from J, the junction contained 8 bases not matched to a gene. Germline V gene lookup returns CDR1 SEHNR and CDR2 FQNEAQ (reference sequence). The length of the CDR3 is 14 residues. In DNA, the CDR3 is TGTGCCAGCAGCTCTCTAGGACAGGGGAAGGGCTACACCTTC. Translation: CASSSLGQGKGYTF.

The J gene is TRBJ1-2, the V gene TRBV4-1; D gene ambiguous. The V end was cut by 2 bases, the J end by 8 bases, with 15 bases between. Germline CDR1 is MGHRA and CDR2 is YSYEKL. This CDR3 comprises 14 residues. The CDR3 loop reads CASSQLGPPSGYTF. CDR3 sequence (DNA): TGCGCCAGCAGCCAATTGGGTCCTCCCTCCGGCTACACCTTC.

This chain links TRBV7-9 with TRBJ1-4; D is possibly TRBD1 (6 bases). Trimming took 5 bases from V and 0 from J, leaving 10 bases between them. The CDR3 loop spans 15 amino acids. The germline V gene has CDR1 SEHNR and CDR2 FQNEAQ (reference sequence). CDR3 residues: CASSPQGATNEKLFF. For the CDR3, the DNA is TGTGCCAGCAGCCCACAGGGTGCAACTAATGAAAAACTGTTTTTT.

The chain recombines TRBV12-3 or TRBV12-4 with TRBJ1-2; D is unresolved. Trimming took 4 bases from V and 5 from J, leaving 11 bases between them. The CDR3 extends over 13 amino acids. CDR3 region: CASSSRTEYGYTF. The CDR3 DNA follows: TGTGCCAGCAGTTCCAGGACGGAATATGGCTACACCTTC.

The rearrangement uses TRBV2 and TRBJ1-2, with TRBD1 matching 7 bases. CDR3 size: 18 residues. Germline CDR1 SNHLY, CDR2 FYNNEI. V shed 2 bases, J shed 0 bases, and the junction held 12 bases outside the gene matches. The CDR3 protein is CASSEKGDRRPTNYGYTF. The CDR3 DNA sequence: TGTGCCAGCAGTGAAAAGGGGGACAGAAGACCCACTAACTATGGCTACACCTTC.

This clone was detected only once. The chain carries TRBV3-1 (or the pseudogene TRBV3-2) and TRBJ1-2, with a weak D call TRBD1 (5 bases). The CDR3 spans 13 residues. The V end was cut by 5 bases, the J end by 6 bases, with 13 bases between. Per the germline V gene, CDR1 is LGHDT and CDR2 is YNNKEL (reference sequence). Here the CDR3 reads CASSSGAQDGYTF. The CDR3 DNA sequence: TGTGCCAGCAGCTCCGGCGCACAGGATGGCTACACCTTC.